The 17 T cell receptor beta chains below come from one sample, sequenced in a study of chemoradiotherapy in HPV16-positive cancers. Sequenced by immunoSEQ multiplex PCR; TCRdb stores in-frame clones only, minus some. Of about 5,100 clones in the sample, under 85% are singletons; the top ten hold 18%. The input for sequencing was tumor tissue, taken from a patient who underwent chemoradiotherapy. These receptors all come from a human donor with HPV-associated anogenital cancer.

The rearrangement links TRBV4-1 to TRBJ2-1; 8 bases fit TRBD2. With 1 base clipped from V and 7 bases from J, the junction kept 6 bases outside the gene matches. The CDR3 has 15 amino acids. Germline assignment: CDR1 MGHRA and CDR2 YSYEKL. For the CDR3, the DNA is TGCGCCAGCAGCCAAGGCCTCGGGGGGGCTAATGAGCAGTTCTTC. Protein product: CASSQGLGGANEQFF.

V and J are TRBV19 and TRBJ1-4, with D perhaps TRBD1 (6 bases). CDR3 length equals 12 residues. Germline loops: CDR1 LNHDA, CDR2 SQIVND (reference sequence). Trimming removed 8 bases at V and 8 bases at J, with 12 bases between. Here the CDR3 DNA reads TGTGCCAGTGAATCCCAGGGGGAAAAACTGTTTTTT. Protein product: CASESQGEKLFF.

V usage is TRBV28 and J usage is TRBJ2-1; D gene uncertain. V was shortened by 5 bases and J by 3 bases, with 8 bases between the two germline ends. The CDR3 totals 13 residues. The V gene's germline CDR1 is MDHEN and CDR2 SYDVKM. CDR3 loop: CASSVGYYNEQFF. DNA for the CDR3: TGTGCCAGCAGTGTAGGGTACTACAATGAGCAGTTCTTC.

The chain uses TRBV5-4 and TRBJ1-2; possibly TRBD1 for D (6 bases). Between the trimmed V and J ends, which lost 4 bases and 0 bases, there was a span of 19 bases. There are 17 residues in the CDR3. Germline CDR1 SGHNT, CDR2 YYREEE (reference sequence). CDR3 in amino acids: CASSPNGGGAANYGYTF. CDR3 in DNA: TGTGCCAGCAGCCCGAACGGGGGGGGCGCCGCTAACTATGGCTACACCTTC.

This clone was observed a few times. The CDR3 coding sequence is TGCGCCAGCAGCGTCGAGCTGGGGACTGAAGCTTTCTTT. Translated: CASSVELGTEAFF. The rearrangement uses TRBV5-1 and TRBJ1-1; D is undetermined. Germline V gives CDR1 SGHRS, CDR2 YFSETQ. Trimming took 4 bases from V and 5 from J, leaving 12 bases between them. This CDR3 comprises 13 residues.

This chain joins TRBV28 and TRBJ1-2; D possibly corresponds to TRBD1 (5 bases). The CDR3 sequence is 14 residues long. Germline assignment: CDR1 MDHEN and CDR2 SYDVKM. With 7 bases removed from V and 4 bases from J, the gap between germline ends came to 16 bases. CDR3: CASIPHQGIYGYTF. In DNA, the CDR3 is TGTGCCAGCATCCCCCATCAGGGCATCTATGGCTACACCTTC.

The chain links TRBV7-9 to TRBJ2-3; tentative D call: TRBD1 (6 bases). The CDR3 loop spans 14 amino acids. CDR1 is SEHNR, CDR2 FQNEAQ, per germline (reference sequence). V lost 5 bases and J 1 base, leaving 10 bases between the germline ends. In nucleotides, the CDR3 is TGTGCCAGCAGCCGGGACATCCGCACAGATACGCAGTATTTT. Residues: CASSRDIRTDTQYF.

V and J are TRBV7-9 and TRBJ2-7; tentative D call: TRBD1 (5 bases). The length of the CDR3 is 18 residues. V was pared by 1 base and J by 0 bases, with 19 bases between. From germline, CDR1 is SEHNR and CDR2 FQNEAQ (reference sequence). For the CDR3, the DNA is TGTGCCAGCAGCTTAGTGCAGGGCAGGTTTCTACACTCCTACGAGCAGTACTTC. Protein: CASSLVQGRFLHSYEQYF. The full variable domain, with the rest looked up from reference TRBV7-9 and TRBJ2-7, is DTGVSQNPRHKITKRGQNVTFRCDPISEHNRLYWYRQTLGQGPEFLTYFQNEAQLEKSRLLSDRFSAERPKGSFSTLEIQRTEQGDSAMYLCASSLVQGRFLHSYEQYFGPGTRLTVT.

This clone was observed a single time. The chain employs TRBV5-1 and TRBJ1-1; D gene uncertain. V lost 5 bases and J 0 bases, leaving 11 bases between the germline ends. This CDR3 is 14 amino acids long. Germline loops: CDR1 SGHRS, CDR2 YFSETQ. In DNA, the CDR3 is TGCGCCAGCAGGATTGGAGGGATGAACACTGAAGCTTTCTTT. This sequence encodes CASRIGGMNTEAFF.

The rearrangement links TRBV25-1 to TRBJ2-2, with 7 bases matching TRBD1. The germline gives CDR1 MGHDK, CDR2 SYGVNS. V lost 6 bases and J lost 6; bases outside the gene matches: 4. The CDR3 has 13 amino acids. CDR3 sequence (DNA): TGTGCCAGCAGGATACAGGGGCCCGGGGAGCTGTTTTTT. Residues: CASRIQGPGELFF.

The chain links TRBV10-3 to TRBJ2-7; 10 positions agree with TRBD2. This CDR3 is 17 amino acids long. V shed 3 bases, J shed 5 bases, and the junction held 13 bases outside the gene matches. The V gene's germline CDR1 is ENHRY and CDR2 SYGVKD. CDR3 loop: CAISDRSPSGSYDEQYF. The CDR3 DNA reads TGTGCCATCAGTGACCGTTCTCCTAGCGGGAGCTATGACGAGCAGTACTTC.

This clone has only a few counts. The CDR3 reads CASRTGSEQPQHF. The CDR3 DNA reads TGCGCCAGCAGAACAGGGTCGGAACAGCCCCAGCATTTT. The rearrangement joins TRBV23-1 to TRBJ1-5, with TRBD1 as a possible D gene (6 bases). TRBV23-1 is filed as an ORF, its function uncertain. The CDR3 runs to 13 residues. Between the trimmed V and J ends, which lost 6 bases and 7 bases, there was a span of 13 bases.

The DNA of the CDR3 is TGTGCCAGCTCACCAACTCCTAGCGGGAGCACAGATACGCAGTATTTT. It yields the protein CASSPTPSGSTDTQYF. The chain couples TRBV18 to TRBJ2-3; 8 nucleotides match TRBD2. CDR3 size: 16 residues. Germline CDR1 is KGHSH and CDR2 is LQKENI. J gave up 0 bases and V 2 bases, and 4 bases lay outside the gene matches.

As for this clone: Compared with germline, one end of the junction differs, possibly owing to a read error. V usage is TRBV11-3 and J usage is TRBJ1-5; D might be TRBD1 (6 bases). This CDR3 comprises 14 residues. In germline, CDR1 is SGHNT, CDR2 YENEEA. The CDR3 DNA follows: TGTGCCAGCAGTTTTAGAGAGGGGGATCAACCCCAGCATTTT. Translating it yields CASSFREGDQPQHF.

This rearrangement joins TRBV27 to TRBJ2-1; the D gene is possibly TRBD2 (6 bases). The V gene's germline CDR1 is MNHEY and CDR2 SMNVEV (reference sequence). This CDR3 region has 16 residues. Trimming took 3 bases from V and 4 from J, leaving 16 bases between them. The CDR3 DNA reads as TGTGCCAGCAGTTTTGCAGTGACTAGAGGATACAATGAGCAGTTCTTC. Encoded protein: CASSFAVTRGYNEQFF.

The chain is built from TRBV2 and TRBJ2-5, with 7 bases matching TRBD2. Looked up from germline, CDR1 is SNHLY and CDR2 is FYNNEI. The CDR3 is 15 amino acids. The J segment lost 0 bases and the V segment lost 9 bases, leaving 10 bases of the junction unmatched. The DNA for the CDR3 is TGTGCCAGACAACACGGGGCGGGGGACCAAGAGACCCAGTACTTC. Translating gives CARQHGAGDQETQYF.

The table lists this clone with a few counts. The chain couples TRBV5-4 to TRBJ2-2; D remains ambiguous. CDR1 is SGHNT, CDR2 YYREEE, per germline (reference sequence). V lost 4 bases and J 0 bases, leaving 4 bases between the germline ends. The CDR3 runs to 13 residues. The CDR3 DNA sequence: TGTGCCAGCAGCCTAACGAACACCGGGGAGCTGTTTTTT. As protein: CASSLTNTGELFF.